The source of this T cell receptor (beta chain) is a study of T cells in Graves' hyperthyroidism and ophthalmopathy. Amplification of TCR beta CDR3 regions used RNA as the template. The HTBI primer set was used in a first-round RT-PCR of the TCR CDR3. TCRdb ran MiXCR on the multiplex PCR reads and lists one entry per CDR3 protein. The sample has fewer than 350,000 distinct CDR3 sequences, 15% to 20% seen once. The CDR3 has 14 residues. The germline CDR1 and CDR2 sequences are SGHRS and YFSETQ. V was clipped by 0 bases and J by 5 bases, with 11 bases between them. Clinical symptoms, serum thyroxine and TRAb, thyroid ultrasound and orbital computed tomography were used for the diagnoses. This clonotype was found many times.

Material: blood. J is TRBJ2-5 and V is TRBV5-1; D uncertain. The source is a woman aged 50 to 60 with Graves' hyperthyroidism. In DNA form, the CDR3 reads TGCGCCAGCAGCTTGGGCCCCCCGGTGGAGACCCAGTACTTC. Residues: CASSLGPPVETQYF.